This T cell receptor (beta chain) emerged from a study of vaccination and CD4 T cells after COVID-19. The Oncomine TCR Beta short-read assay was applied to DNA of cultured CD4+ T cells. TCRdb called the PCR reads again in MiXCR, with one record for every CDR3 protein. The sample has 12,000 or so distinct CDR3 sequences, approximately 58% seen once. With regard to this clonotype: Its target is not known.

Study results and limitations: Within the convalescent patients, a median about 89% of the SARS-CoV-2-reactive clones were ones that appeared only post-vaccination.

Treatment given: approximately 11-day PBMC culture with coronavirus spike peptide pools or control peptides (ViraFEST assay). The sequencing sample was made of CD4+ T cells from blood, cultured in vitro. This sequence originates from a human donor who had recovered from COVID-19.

The CDR3 loop reads CASTLMSGGRWQPQHF. Written as DNA, the CDR3 is TGTGCCAGCACCCTAATGAGTGGAGGGAGGTGGCAGCCCCAGCATTTT. The rearrangement joins TRBV12-3 or TRBV12-4 to TRBJ1-5; D ambiguous. The CDR3 totals 16 residues. Deletions cut 7 bases from V and 7 bases from J, with 23 bases between.